What follows are 32 T cell receptor beta chains derived from one specimen sequenced in a study of molecular identifiers for immune sequencing clone quantification. From the PCR reads, TCRdb called clonotypes with MiXCR, one entry per CDR3 protein. The top ten clones hold 0.7% to 0.95% of a sample with hundreds of thousands of distinct CDR3 sequences, roughly 24% of them seen once. Sequences were obtained from naive CD8+ T cells from blood, with Jurkat cell RNA spiked in. Documented subset: FACS-sorted CD8+CD4-CCR7+CD45RA+ naive T cells. Every receptor here comes from a human donor in good health. Some libraries in this study had Jurkat cell RNA spiked in.

V is TRBV12-3 or TRBV12-4 and J is TRBJ1-5; TRBD1 agrees at 7 bases. V gave up 5 bases and J gave up 7 bases; unmatched junction bases: 5. The CDR3 is 13 residues long. The CDR3 reads CASSALRGQPQHF. DNA of the CDR3: TGTGCCAGCAGTGCCCTCAGGGGGCAGCCCCAGCATTTT.

This clonotype showed up many times. The rearrangement uses TRBV2 and TRBJ1-2, with D unresolved. Trimming stripped 4 bases from V and 3 bases from J, with 6 bases between. The CDR3 contains 12 residues. From germline, CDR1 is SNHLY and CDR2 FYNNEI. For the CDR3, the DNA is TGTGCCAGCAGTGGAGTAGACTATGGCTACACCTTC. Amino acid sequence: CASSGVDYGYTF.

This clonotype was observed a few times. V usage is TRBV9 and J usage is TRBJ2-3; D might be TRBD2 (6 bases). Per the germline V gene, CDR1 is SGDLS and CDR2 is YYNGEE. Trimming took off 0 bases at V and 1 base at J, with 9 bases between the two ends. This CDR3 is 15 amino acids long. CDR3 sequence (DNA): TGTGCCAGCAGCGTAGGGGCTAGCGGCACAGATACGCAGTATTTT. Its translation: CASSVGASGTDTQYF.

The chain carries TRBV4-1 and TRBJ2-5; 9 nucleotides agree with TRBD2. There are 15 residues in the CDR3. Germline CDR1 MGHRA, CDR2 YSYEKL. J gave up 5 bases and V 0 bases, and 4 bases lay outside the gene matches. The CDR3 reads CASSQEPSGTETQYF. As DNA, the CDR3 is TGCGCCAGCAGCCAAGAACCTAGCGGGACGGAGACCCAGTACTTC.

This clonotype was seen a handful of times. The chain couples TRBV3-1 to TRBJ2-1, with 14 bases that match TRBD2. The V segment lost 3 bases and the J segment 2 bases; nucleotides outside the gene matches: 21. Germline V gives CDR1 LGHDT, CDR2 YNNKEL (reference sequence). This CDR3 contains 23 residues. This CDR3 reads CASSQTARGLGLAGGRAYNEQFF. The CDR3 nucleotides are TGTGCCAGCAGCCAGACGGCCAGAGGGCTTGGACTAGCGGGAGGACGGGCCTACAATGAGCAGTTCTTC.

This clonotype was seen ten or more times. The chain links TRBV18 to TRBJ2-3, with D perhaps TRBD2 (5 bases). Trimming shortened V by 3 bases and J by 6 bases, and 13 bases separated the two germline ends. The CDR3 is made up of 14 amino acids. The germline CDR1 and CDR2 sequences are KGHSH and LQKENI. The CDR3 loop reads CASSPEKREDTQYF. CDR3 bases: TGTGCCAGCTCACCTGAGAAGAGGGAGGATACGCAGTATTTT.

Notes on this clonotype: An end of the junction differs from the germline gene, which may be a read error. The V call is TRBV6-5, the J call TRBJ1-2; no clear D. The CDR3 is 15 residues long. CDR1 MNHEY and CDR2 SVGAGI come from the germline V gene. CDR3 nucleotide sequence: TGTGCCAGCAGTCCAGACATCGCCCTAAACTATGGCTACATCTTC. Translated, it gives CASSPDIALNYGYIF.

Of note for this clonotype: A much larger clone lies a single base off, so this may be a read error. The V gene is TRBV28, the J gene TRBJ1-1; D remains ambiguous. This CDR3 has 12 residues. The germline CDR1 and CDR2 sequences are MDHEN and SYDVKM. The CDR3 nucleotides are TGTGCCAGCACTGAGGAGAACACTGAAGCTCTCTTT. Translated, it gives CASTEENTEALF. The variable domain in full, completed from reference TRBV28 and TRBJ1-1, reads DVKVTQSSRYLVKRTGEKVFLECVQDMDHENMFWYRQDPGLGLRLIYFSYDVKMKEKGDIPEGYSVSREKKERFSLILESASTNQTSMYLCASTEENTEALFGQGTRLTVV.

The V call is TRBV27, the J call TRBJ1-5, with 8 nucleotides matching TRBD1. After removal of 3 bases from V and 6 bases from J, the junction contained 10 bases not matched to a gene. Germline CDR1 MNHEY, CDR2 SMNVEV (reference sequence). There are 16 residues in the CDR3. DNA of the CDR3: TGTGCCAGCAGTTTCAATACAGGGGGGTTAAGTCAGCCCCAGCATTTT. It codes for CASSFNTGGLSQPQHF.

This chain uses TRBV7-9 with TRBJ2-3, with 13 bases aligning to TRBD2. V dropped 4 bases and J dropped 2; count of bases not matched to a gene: 3. Germline V gene data show CDR1 as SEHNR and CDR2 as FQNEAQ (reference sequence). The CDR3 has 16 amino acids. CDR3 loop: CASSSTSGGFTDTQYF. DNA of the CDR3: TGTGCCAGCAGCTCGACTAGCGGGGGGTTCACAGATACGCAGTATTTT.

This clonotype was counted ten times or more. Mismatch with germline at one junction end may stem from a read error. The rearrangement links TRBV5-6 to TRBJ2-7; 13 nucleotides agree with TRBD2. The CDR3 length is 14 residues. The germline V gene has CDR1 SGHDT and CDR2 YYEEEE. The CDR3 region is CASSLGLAGDPPGF. The CDR3 nucleotides read TGTGCCAGCAGCCTAGGACTAGCGGGAGATCCCCCAGGGTTC.

This clonotype was recorded many times. V and J are TRBV6-5 and TRBJ2-7; possibly TRBD1 for D (5 bases). The CDR3 covers 14 residues. From germline, CDR1 is MNHEY and CDR2 SVGAGI. The V gene lost 2 bases and the J gene lost 3 bases, with 11 bases spanning the gap. The CDR3 nucleotides are TGTGCCAGCAGTTACGGGGCCGTCGGCTACGAGCAGTACTTC. Its translation is CASSYGAVGYEQYF.

This clonotype came up a few times. This sequence joins TRBV7-9 and TRBJ1-3, with 10 bases aligning to TRBD1. Germline assignment: CDR1 SEHNR and CDR2 FQNEAQ (reference sequence). This CDR3 spans 19 amino acids. The ends lost 0 bases at V and 0 bases at J; junction bases unmatched: 8. CDR3 in DNA: TGTGCCAGCAGCTTAGCTGCCGGGACAGGGGCCTACTCTGGAAACACCATATATTTT. Translation gives CASSLAAGTGAYSGNTIYF.

Comments on this clonotype: The junction does not match germline at one end; this may be a read error. The CDR3, as DNA: TGTGCCCGCAGCTTAATTCTCCCAGCTCCGCAGTATTTT. Translating it yields CARSLILPAPQYF. The chain carries TRBV7-9 and TRBJ2-3; D is uncertain. The CDR3 is made up of 13 amino acids. CDR1 SEHNR and CDR2 FQNEAQ come from the germline V gene (reference sequence).

With regard to this clonotype: One base away lies a much larger clone, so this may be a sequencing read error. This chain links TRBV19 with TRBJ2-7; 7 bases align to TRBD1. This CDR3 region has 14 residues. Germline CDR1 is LNHDA and CDR2 is SQIVND (reference sequence). V lost 6 bases to trimming and J lost 5 bases; unmatched junction nucleotides: 10. CDR3 nucleotide sequence: TGTGCCAGTAGCGCCGGGACAGAGTTCAACGAGCAGTACTTC. Protein sequence: CASSAGTEFNEQYF.

This clonotype was detected only a few times. The rearrangement joins TRBV12-3 or TRBV12-4 to TRBJ2-3; TRBD1 agrees at 7 bases. V shed 8 bases, J shed 1 base, and the junction held 6 bases outside the gene matches. The CDR3 has 14 residues. Written as DNA, the CDR3 is TGTGCCAGCCAGACGGGGACAGGCACAGATACGCAGTATTTT. This sequence encodes CASQTGTGTDTQYF.

On this clonotype: Mismatch with germline at one junction end may stem from a read error. The J gene is TRBJ2-1, the V gene TRBV7-2; D unresolved. The CDR3 consists of 14 residues. From germline, CDR1 is SGHTA and CDR2 FQGNSA. The CDR3 bases are TGTGCCACCAGCTTAGGCCCCTTGAGCAATGAGCAGTTCTTC. It specifies CATSLGPLSNEQFF.

This clonotype was seen ten or more times. The chain uses TRBV5-4 and TRBJ2-5; TRBD1 might be the D (5 bases). Germline V gene lookup returns CDR1 SGHNT and CDR2 YYREEE (reference sequence). The CDR3 consists of 13 residues. Trimming took 4 bases from V and 3 from J, leaving 10 bases between them. The CDR3 loop is CASSGAFEETQYF. CDR3 DNA sequence: TGTGCCAGCAGCGGGGCATTTGAAGAGACCCAGTACTTC. Full variable domain (rest looked up from reference TRBV5-4 and TRBJ2-5): ETGVTQSPTHLIKTRGQQVTLRCSSQSGHNTVSWYQQALGQGPQFIFQYYREEENGRGNFPPRFSGLQFPNYSSELNVNALELDDSALYLCASSGAFEETQYFGPGTRLLVL.

This chain connects TRBV27 to TRBJ2-3; the D gene is possibly TRBD2 (5 bases). With 6 bases removed from V and 2 bases from J, the gap between germline ends came to 12 bases. CDR3 size: 14 residues. From germline, CDR1 is MNHEY and CDR2 SMNVEV (reference sequence). For the CDR3, the DNA is TGTGCCAGCAGACGGGCTAGCCACACAGATACGCAGTATTTT. Residues: CASRRASHTDTQYF.

For this clonotype: A clone one base away is much larger, so this may be a read error. The chain couples TRBV29-1 to TRBJ1-2, with D perhaps TRBD1 (5 bases). CDR1 and CDR2 from the germline V gene are SQVTM and ANQGSEA. This CDR3 is built from 13 residues. Here the CDR3 DNA reads TGCAGCGCTGAAGTCAGGGCCGGCTATGGCTACACCTTC. It encodes CSAEVRAGYGYTF.

In the case of this clonotype: Being one base from a much bigger clone, this may be a read error. V is TRBV14 and J is TRBJ2-7; perhaps TRBD2 as D (6 bases). V lost 1 base, J lost 4 bases, and 14 bases lay in between. There are 15 residues in the CDR3. CDR1 SGHDN and CDR2 FVKESK come from the germline V gene. For the CDR3, the DNA is TGTGCCAGCAGCCAAGGTTGGAAAGGACTATACGAGCAGTACTTC. It translates to CASSQGWKGLYEQYF.

This clonotype showed up just a few times. The genes are TRBV30 and TRBJ2-7; D assignment may be TRBD1 or TRBD2 (5 bases each). Germline CDR1 is GTSNPN and CDR2 is SVGIG (reference sequence). Trimming shortened V by 4 bases and J by 6 bases, and 13 bases separated the two germline ends. The CDR3 consists of 12 residues. The CDR3 region is CAWNGVGGEQYF. Here the CDR3 DNA reads TGTGCCTGGAACGGGGTTGGGGGCGAGCAGTACTTC.

At least ten counts were recorded for this clonotype. The rearrangement uses TRBV4-3 and TRBJ2-7; 9 nucleotides align to TRBD2. Germline V gene sequence: CDR1 LGHNA, CDR2 YSLEER. V lost 3 bases to trimming and J lost 3 bases; unmatched junction nucleotides: 9. This CDR3 has 16 amino acids. For the CDR3, the DNA is TGCGCCAGCAGCCATGATCGACTAGCGGAATACTACGAGCAGTACTTC. Its translation is CASSHDRLAEYYEQYF.

In its sample, this clonotype was seen many times. This CDR3 reads CASNAGGSSYEQYF. The DNA of the CDR3 is TGTGCCAGCAACGCGGGGGGAAGCTCCTACGAGCAGTACTTC. The chain employs TRBV12-3 or TRBV12-4 and TRBJ2-7, with 8 bases fitting TRBD2. With V trimmed by 7 bases and J by 0 bases, 5 bases remained unmatched. The CDR3 totals 14 residues.

This clonotype was seen at least ten times. The V call is TRBV7-8, the J call TRBJ2-5, with D possibly matching TRBD2 (6 bases). Germline V gives CDR1 SGHVS, CDR2 FQNEAQ. This CDR3 is 14 amino acids long. The germline V and J ends were trimmed by 5 bases and 2 bases, with 12 bases remaining between them. CDR3 residues: CASSKQEGQETQYF. DNA of the CDR3: TGTGCCAGCAGCAAGCAGGAGGGACAAGAGACCCAGTACTTC.

This clonotype was counted at least ten times. V and J are TRBV27 and TRBJ2-7; 10 bases agree with TRBD2. The CDR3 runs to 14 residues. Germline V gene sequence: CDR1 MNHEY, CDR2 SMNVEV (reference sequence). The ends lost 4 bases at V and 6 bases at J; junction bases unmatched: 6. In DNA form, the CDR3 reads TGTGCCAGCAGTTCGGGGACTAGCGAATCCGAGCAGTACTTC. As protein: CASSSGTSESEQYF.

The chain recombines TRBV2 with TRBJ1-5; the match to TRBD1 covers 8 bases. The CDR3 runs to 17 residues. Germline assignment: CDR1 SNHLY and CDR2 FYNNEI. Trimming cost V 3 bases and J 3 bases; bases outside gene matches: 10. CDR3 region: CASSEAIDRGPNQPQHF. In DNA form, the CDR3 reads TGTGCCAGCAGTGAGGCAATTGACAGGGGTCCCAATCAGCCCCAGCATTTT.

A word on this clonotype: Just one base apart from a much larger clone, this may be a read error. The V and J genes are TRBV7-6 and TRBJ2-2, with TRBD2 as a possible D gene (6 bases). CDR1 SGHVS and CDR2 FNYEAQ come from the germline V gene. This CDR3 spans 15 amino acids. The CDR3 is CASSSLGANTGGLFF. CDR3 nucleotides: TGTGCCAGCAGCTCCCTTGGAGCGAACACCGGGGGGCTGTTTTTT.

As concerns this clonotype: This may be a read error, as it is one base from a much larger clone. V usage is TRBV14 and J usage is TRBJ2-7, with D perhaps matching TRBD2 (6 bases). Deletions cut 8 bases from V and 1 base from J, with 15 bases between. This CDR3 spans 14 amino acids. Per the germline V gene, CDR1 is SGHDN and CDR2 is FVKESK. The CDR3, as DNA: TGTGCCAGCGGCTTAGTCGGAGGGTCCTACGAGCAGTACTTC. This codes for CASGLVGGSYEQYF.

This chain uses TRBV7-2 with TRBJ2-3; TRBD2 matches 7 bases. Germline lookup yields CDR1 SGHTA and CDR2 FQGNSA. This CDR3 is built from 17 residues. Germline trimming cut 5 bases from V and 3 bases from J; bases unmatched to any gene: 14. CDR3: CASSLDPSGVTTDTQYF. DNA of the CDR3: TGTGCCAGCAGCCTAGACCCGAGCGGGGTTACGACAGATACGCAGTATTTT.

This clonotype was detected ten times or more. This rearrangement joins TRBV4-1 to TRBJ1-5, with no clear D. CDR3 length: 14 amino acids. Germline V gives CDR1 MGHRA, CDR2 YSYEKL. V dropped 1 base and J dropped 2 bases, with 6 bases sitting between them. CDR3 coding DNA: TGCGCCAGCAGCCAAGGACGGGGCAATCAGCCCCAGCATTTT. Protein sequence: CASSQGRGNQPQHF.

In the case of this clonotype: A read error is possible here, since a much larger clone lies one base away. The rearrangement links TRBV10-2 to TRBJ1-6, with no clear D. This CDR3 spans 14 amino acids. V was cut by 7 bases and J by 0 bases, with 7 bases left in between. The V gene's germline CDR1 is WSHSY and CDR2 SAAADI. The CDR3 nucleotides are TGCGCCAGCATGCCTACCTCCTATAATTCACCCCTCCACTTT. It translates to CASMPTSYNSPLHF.